Presented here are 3 T cell receptor beta chains from one specimen sequenced in a study of control samples from healthy donors and cancer patients. Assay used: immunoSEQ multiplex PCR; TCRdb lists only in-frame clones, some missing. Of 130,000 to 150,000 clones listed, 80% to 95% are singletons. Material: blood. These receptors all come from a man aged 25 to 45 in good health.

The chain combines TRBV5-1 with TRBJ1-1; a weak D match, TRBD1 (5 bases). V was shortened by 3 bases and J by 3 bases, with 15 bases between the two germline ends. The CDR3 consists of 15 residues. Per germline, CDR1 SGHRS and CDR2 YFSETQ. The CDR3, as DNA: TGCGCCAGCAGCTCGGACGGCCGCAGGGACACTGAAGCTTTCTTT. Translated: CASSSDGRRDTEAFF.

This chain joins TRBV27 and TRBJ2-3; no clear D gene. V gave up 6 bases and J gave up 3 bases, with 10 bases separating them. CDR1 is MNHEY and CDR2 is SMNVEV in the germline V gene (reference sequence). The CDR3 runs 13 residues. This chain's CDR3 is CASRIQGTDTQYF. The DNA of the CDR3 is TGTGCCAGCAGGATACAAGGAACAGATACGCAGTATTTT.

The chain employs TRBV5-4 and TRBJ2-7; no clear D gene. Germline lookup yields CDR1 SGHNT and CDR2 YYREEE (reference sequence). The CDR3 consists of 13 residues. V was cut by 2 bases and J by 2 bases, with 8 bases left in between. The CDR3 sequence is CASSFGGTYEQYF. CDR3 nucleotides: TGTGCCAGCAGCTTCGGTGGAACCTACGAGCAGTACTTC.